These 3 T cell receptor beta chains came from one sample sequenced in a study of T-cell memory formation after mild COVID-19. TCRdb re-called the 5' RACE reads with MiXCR, one entry per CDR3 protein. Among around 410,000 distinct CDR3 sequences, 20% to 30% were seen once, and the ten largest hold around 13%. The sample consisted of PBMCs or a T cell subset sorted from them (not recorded which). The receptors were gathered from an adult woman who had mild COVID-19 (a few samples of this study predate the infection). Cell type and time point are not known.

The chain employs TRBV7-9 and TRBJ2-1; 9 bases are shared with TRBD2. This CDR3 contains 14 residues. Germline V gene lookup returns CDR1 SEHNR and CDR2 FQNEAQ (reference sequence). The ends lost 3 bases at V and 8 bases at J; junction bases unmatched: 5. The CDR3 DNA sequence: TGTGCCAGCAGCTTGCGGGAGGGAGAGTATGAGCAGTTCTTC. Amino acid sequence: CASSLREGEYEQFF.

The chain is built from TRBV11-2 and TRBJ2-2; 7 bases match TRBD2. V lost 2 bases and J lost 7; bases outside the gene matches: 10. CDR1 and CDR2 from the germline V gene are SGHAT and FQNNGV. The CDR3 contains 16 residues. This chain's CDR3 is CASSLNFGGSLGELFF. In nucleotides, the CDR3 is TGTGCCAGCAGCTTAAATTTCGGCGGGAGCCTCGGGGAGCTGTTTTTT.

The gene calls are TRBV7-8 and TRBJ2-7; weak D call: TRBD2 (6 bases). The CDR3 runs 17 residues. From germline, CDR1 is SGHVS and CDR2 FQNEAQ. V was clipped by 5 bases and J by 2 bases, with 22 bases between them. The CDR3 coding sequence is TGTGCCAGCAGCCCGCGGGAACCTGCTGCGGAGGCCTACGAGCAGTACTTC. This sequence encodes CASSPREPAAEAYEQYF.